This T cell receptor beta chain is from a study of shared clonotypes between healthy human individuals. Regarding this clone: The target antigen is unknown.

The method was immunoSEQ multiplex PCR; TCRdb's version includes in-frame clones alone and lacks a portion of them. The sample carries approximately 940,000 clones, over 75% recorded once. Overall study findings and caveats: In this cohort, only blood was sampled, and tissue repertoires likely differ.

The sequenced sample consisted of memory CD4+ T cells sorted from blood. The subset denotes: CD45RA-negative fraction. The sequence derives from a man younger than 35 in good health.

The CDR3 protein is CASSVALAGGSSYNEQFF. CDR3 DNA sequence: TGTGCCAGCAGCGTTGCTCTAGCGGGAGGGAGCTCCTACAATGAGCAGTTCTTC. The gene calls are TRBV9 and TRBJ2-1; TRBD2 aligns across 12 bases. CDR1 and CDR2 from the germline V gene are SGDLS and YYNGEE. V shed 2 bases, J shed 0 bases, and the junction held 6 bases outside the gene matches. The CDR3 consists of 18 residues.